The 19 T cell receptor beta chains reported below all come from one sample, sequenced in a study of shared clonotypes between healthy human individuals. The table came from immunoSEQ multiplex PCR; TCRdb's copy has only in-frame clones and leaves some out. The sample records around 500,000 clones, 60% to 85% being singletons. The sample taken for sequencing was PBMCs. The receptors stem from a woman in her 40s in good health. Some clones in this sample may be carry-over from other donors' samples.

The chain has TRBV28 and TRBJ2-3; D gene uncertain. The CDR3 covers 15 residues. The germline gives CDR1 MDHEN, CDR2 SYDVKM. The V end lost 8 bases, the J end lost 8 bases, and 23 bases lay between the germline ends. Here the CDR3 reads CASFPGLETAGTQYF. In nucleotides, the CDR3 is TGTGCCAGCTTTCCTGGGCTAGAGACCGCAGGTACGCAGTATTTT.

This chain joins TRBV28 and TRBJ1-5; 10 positions agree with TRBD1. The germline gives CDR1 MDHEN, CDR2 SYDVKM. This CDR3 contains 17 residues. J gave up 0 bases and V 6 bases, and 8 bases lay outside the gene matches. In DNA form, the CDR3 reads TGTGCCAGCAGCTTGGGGACAGGGGCTTATAGCAATCAGCCCCAGCATTTT. It encodes CASSLGTGAYSNQPQHF. The full variable domain, with the rest looked up from reference TRBV28 and TRBJ1-5, is DVKVTQSSRYLVKRTGEKVFLECVQDMDHENMFWYRQDPGLGLRLIYFSYDVKMKEKGDIPEGYSVSREKKERFSLILESASTNQTSMYLCASSLGTGAYSNQPQHFGDGTRLSIL.

A single count supports this clone. This rearrangement joins TRBV27 to TRBJ1-1; no firm D call. V lost 0 bases to trimming and J lost 7 bases, with 9 bases between them. CDR3 length equals 13 residues. The germline gives CDR1 MNHEY, CDR2 SMNVEV (reference sequence). CDR3 bases: TGTGCCAGCAGTTTATCGGGTGGTATTGAAGCTTTCTTT. Amino acid sequence: CASSLSGGIEAFF.

The sample holds one count of this clone. V and J are TRBV2 and TRBJ1-5, with D unclear. Trimming removed 5 bases from V and 5 bases from J, with 10 bases in between. The CDR3 runs 13 residues. Germline V gene sequence: CDR1 SNHLY, CDR2 FYNNEI. CDR3 residues: CASSPGLDQPQHF. The CDR3 DNA is TGTGCCAGCAGTCCGGGCCTCGATCAGCCCCAGCATTTT.

The rearrangement joins TRBV28 to TRBJ2-2, with D possibly matching TRBD2 (5 bases). Germline lookup yields CDR1 MDHEN and CDR2 SYDVKM. This CDR3 spans 13 amino acids. V lost 8 bases and J 3 bases, leaving 10 bases between the germline ends. CDR3 nucleotide sequence: TGTGCCAGCGGGGAGAGCTACACCGGGGAGCTGTTTTTT. This gives the protein CASGESYTGELFF.

The rearrangement links TRBV28 to TRBJ2-6, with D hard to call. This CDR3 spans 15 amino acids. Germline V gene sequence: CDR1 MDHEN, CDR2 SYDVKM. Trimming removed 5 bases at V and 0 bases at J, with 8 bases between. The CDR3 reads CASSLPASGANVLTF. The CDR3 bases are TGTGCCAGCAGTCTCCCGGCCTCTGGGGCCAACGTCCTGACTTTC.

The CDR3: CASSTNWTGGAGEYYEQYF. The CDR3 bases are TGTGCCAGCAGCACGAATTGGACAGGGGGCGCCGGGGAATACTACGAGCAGTACTTC. The chain employs TRBV21-1 and TRBJ2-7; the table's D gene call, TRBD1, was not cross checked with the DNA. TRBV21-1 is an annotated pseudogene. This CDR3 spans 19 amino acids.

The rearrangement uses TRBV4-1 and TRBJ2-1; D is undetermined. The CDR3 runs to 15 residues. Germline CDR1 and CDR2: MGHRA and YSYEKL. Between the trimmed V and J ends, which lost 5 bases and 9 bases, there was a span of 20 bases. CDR3 in amino acids: CASSSTAVRYTEQFF. In DNA, the CDR3 is TGCGCCAGCAGCTCCACCGCGGTGAGGTATACTGAGCAGTTCTTC.

This clone was seen only once. The rearrangement joins TRBV5-1 to TRBJ1-1; 9 nucleotides agree with TRBD1. The CDR3 spans 17 residues. Germline CDR1 SGHRS, CDR2 YFSETQ. V lost 4 bases, J lost 1 base, and 11 bases stayed unmatched. The CDR3 here is CASSGFRDRVSNTEAFF. CDR3 nucleotides: TGCGCCAGCAGCGGGTTCCGGGACAGGGTATCGAACACTGAAGCTTTCTTT.

With respect to this clone: Mismatch with germline at one junction end may stem from a read error. The rearrangement uses TRBV11-2 and TRBJ2-7, with 10 bases aligning to TRBD2. Germline V gene lookup returns CDR1 SGHAT and CDR2 FQNNGV. The CDR3 covers 15 residues. The CDR3 sequence is CACSLGLAGGYEQYF. The CDR3 nucleotides read TGTGCCTGCAGCTTAGGCTTAGCGGGAGGATACGAGCAGTACTTC.

The J gene is TRBJ2-5, the V gene TRBV27; 7 positions match TRBD2. Germline lookup yields CDR1 MNHEY and CDR2 SMNVEV (reference sequence). The trim removed 5 bases at V and 3 bases at J, leaving 6 bases unmatched. This CDR3 contains 14 residues. Here the CDR3 DNA reads TGTGCCAGCAGTCGGGACTACGGCGAAGAGACCCAGTACTTC. Encoded protein: CASSRDYGEETQYF.

The chain carries TRBV7-2 and TRBJ2-7; D remains ambiguous. The CDR3 is 12 residues long. Germline CDR1 reads SGHTA; CDR2 reads FQGNSA. V was clipped by 1 base and J by 6 bases, with 7 bases between them. The DNA for the CDR3 is TGTGCCAGCAGCTTAGTCGGGCGCGAGCAGTACTTC. This translates into CASSLVGREQYF.

The CDR3 is CASTPAATYEQYF. The CDR3 DNA sequence: TGTGCCAGCACTCCGGCCGCCACCTACGAGCAGTACTTC. The rearrangement joins TRBV28 to TRBJ2-7; D unresolved. CDR1 and CDR2 (germline): MDHEN, SYDVKM. This CDR3 region has 13 residues. Trimming took 7 bases from V and 2 from J, leaving 12 bases between them.

J is TRBJ1-1 and V is TRBV29-1, with D unresolved. V lost 6 bases and J 0 bases, leaving 11 bases between the germline ends. The CDR3 contains 13 residues. Germline-derived CDR1 and CDR2 are SQVTM and ANQGSEA. CDR3 in amino acids: CSVVGFMNTEAFF. The CDR3 region has the DNA TGCAGCGTCGTGGGGTTCATGAACACTGAAGCTTTCTTT.

The chain links TRBV27 to TRBJ2-2, with 10 bases aligning to TRBD2. Trimming at V came to 3 bases and at J to 5 bases, leaving 9 bases not matched to a gene. The CDR3 totals 17 residues. CDR1 and CDR2 from the germline V gene are MNHEY and SMNVEV (reference sequence). The CDR3 coding sequence is TGTGCCAGCAGTTTTCTGGGGGTAGCGGGAGGAACCGGGGAGCTGTTTTTT. Amino acids: CASSFLGVAGGTGELFF.

This chain connects TRBV28 to TRBJ2-5, with 7 bases fitting TRBD1. From germline, CDR1 is MDHEN and CDR2 SYDVKM. V shed 3 bases and J 4 bases; nucleotides not matched to a gene: 8. The CDR3 length is 15 residues. CDR3 region: CASSFTGATRETQYF. The CDR3, as DNA: TGTGCCAGCAGTTTTACAGGGGCGACCAGAGAGACCCAGTACTTC. Based on the CDR3 plus reference TRBV28 and TRBJ2-5, the full variable domain is DVKVTQSSRYLVKRTGEKVFLECVQDMDHENMFWYRQDPGLGLRLIYFSYDVKMKEKGDIPEGYSVSREKKERFSLILESASTNQTSMYLCASSFTGATRETQYFGPGTRLLVL.

The chain combines TRBV5-1 with TRBJ2-7; 8 bases match TRBD1. In germline, CDR1 is SGHRS, CDR2 YFSETQ. The CDR3 is 13 residues long. With V trimmed by 2 bases and J by 5 bases, 3 bases remained unmatched. CDR3 region: CASSFGQGDEQYF. CDR3 in DNA: TGCGCCAGCAGCTTCGGACAGGGAGACGAGCAGTACTTC.

The chain combines TRBV19 with TRBJ1-2; D perhaps matches TRBD1 (5 bases). This CDR3 is built from 15 residues. CDR1 is LNHDA and CDR2 is SQIVND in the germline V gene (reference sequence). The V end lost 7 bases, the J end lost 1 base, and 16 bases lay between the germline ends. CDR3 nucleotides: TGTGCCAGTACCCCCCGCAGGGTGAATAACTATGGCTACACCTTC. Translating it yields CASTPRRVNNYGYTF.

The chain employs TRBV28 and TRBJ2-7, with 7 bases identical to TRBD1. The CDR3 totals 14 residues. Losses at the gene ends were 3 bases for V and 4 bases for J; bases not matched to a gene: 6. The germline gives CDR1 MDHEN, CDR2 SYDVKM. CDR3 residues: CASSFTGDIYEQYF. CDR3 coding DNA: TGTGCCAGCAGTTTTACAGGGGACATATACGAGCAGTACTTC.